The 29 T cell receptor beta chains presented below share a single source sample, sequenced in a study of blood T cell repertoires in COVID-19. Assay used: immunoSEQ multiplex PCR; TCRdb lists only in-frame clones, some missing. The table lists roughly 260,000 clones, about 90% of them singletons. Sequenced: peripheral blood. All receptors derive from a woman aged 45 to 65 with acute or convalescent COVID-19.

The chain uses TRBV15 and TRBJ2-1; 12 bases fit TRBD2. V shed 0 bases, J shed 6 bases, and the junction held 3 bases outside the gene matches. The CDR3 has 16 amino acids. CDR1 LNHNV and CDR2 YYDKDF come from the germline V gene (reference sequence). This chain's CDR3 is CATSRDLAGGGNEQFF. The CDR3 coding sequence is TGTGCCACCAGCAGAGATCTAGCGGGAGGGGGCAATGAGCAGTTCTTC.

This chain uses TRBV6-5 with TRBJ2-7; D might be TRBD2 (5 bases). The CDR3 is made up of 11 amino acids. Germline V lookup: CDR1 MNHEY, CDR2 SVGAGI. The V gene lost 8 bases and the J gene lost 5 bases, with 10 bases spanning the gap. The CDR3 bases are TGTGCCAGCCTCCGGGGTCACGAGCAGTACTTC. Translation: CASLRGHEQYF.

This rearrangement joins TRBV19 to TRBJ2-7; D is unresolved. Trimming removed 1 base from V and 3 bases from J, with 10 bases in between. Germline CDR1 and CDR2: LNHDA and SQIVND (reference sequence). This CDR3 is built from 14 residues. CDR3: CASSIGHMYYEQYF. The CDR3, as DNA: TGTGCCAGTAGTATAGGTCACATGTACTACGAGCAGTACTTC.

The gene calls are TRBV18 and TRBJ1-3, with 7 bases aligning to TRBD1. The ends lost 5 bases at V and 2 bases at J; junction bases unmatched: 9. This CDR3 has 16 residues. CDR1 and CDR2 from the germline V gene are KGHSH and LQKENI. For the CDR3, the DNA is TGTGCCAGCTCATCGACAGGGTTGGGAGCTGGAAACACCATATATTTT. It encodes CASSSTGLGAGNTIYF.

J is TRBJ2-1 and V is TRBV9; TRBD2 agrees at 10 bases. With 4 bases clipped from V and 6 bases from J, the junction kept 16 bases outside the gene matches. Germline CDR1 SGDLS, CDR2 YYNGEE. The CDR3 is made up of 18 amino acids. The CDR3 reads CASSRNPGAGGSFNEQFF. For the CDR3, the DNA is TGTGCCAGCAGCCGCAACCCAGGAGCGGGAGGGTCTTTCAATGAGCAGTTCTTC.

The rearrangement joins TRBV11-2 to TRBJ2-7; the D gene is possibly TRBD2 (6 bases). The CDR3 sequence is 15 residues long. V lost 5 bases, J lost 3 bases, and 17 bases lay in between. CDR1 and CDR2 (germline): SGHAT, FQNNGV. This CDR3 reads CASSTKGIGGYEQYF. As DNA, the CDR3 is TGTGCCAGCAGCACTAAAGGTATCGGGGGCTACGAGCAGTACTTC.

The genes are TRBV18 and TRBJ1-2; the D gene is possibly TRBD1 (5 bases). The ends were cut back, 4 bases at V and 4 bases at J, with 19 bases in the middle. Germline values: CDR1 KGHSH, CDR2 LQKENI. The CDR3 sequence is 16 residues long. For the CDR3, the DNA is TGTGCCAGCTCACTACTCACCCCGACAGTCGGCTATGGCTACACCTTC. Translating it yields CASSLLTPTVGYGYTF.

The chain has TRBV28 and TRBJ2-4; 10 positions agree with TRBD2. Germline CDR1 MDHEN, CDR2 SYDVKM. The V gene end was trimmed by 2 bases and the J gene end by 10 bases; junction bases not matched to a gene: 8. The CDR3 is made up of 15 amino acids. CDR3 sequence: CASSLLAGATGIQYF. In DNA form, the CDR3 reads TGTGCCAGCAGTTTACTAGCGGGGGCCACCGGAATTCAGTACTTC.

The V and J genes are TRBV28 and TRBJ2-7, with D tentatively TRBD2 (5 bases). V was cut by 5 bases and J by 9 bases, with 20 bases left in between. The germline CDR1 and CDR2 sequences are MDHEN and SYDVKM. CDR3 length equals 14 residues. The CDR3 coding sequence is TGTGCCAGCAGTCGACCGAGGACTGGCCTCGGGCAGTACTTC. Translation: CASSRPRTGLGQYF.

About this clone itself: Different DNA sequences within this sample yield the same CDR3. V is TRBV5-1 and J is TRBJ1-1; D gene unclear. Germline V gives CDR1 SGHRS, CDR2 YFSETQ. CDR3 length: 14 amino acids. The V and J ends lost 0 bases and 1 base respectively, with 7 bases between them. The CDR3 here is CASSLAAGNTEAFF. Here the CDR3 DNA reads TGCGCCAGCAGCTTGGCAGCGGGGAACACTGAAGCTTTCTTT.

The chain carries TRBV5-6 and TRBJ2-7, with D maybe TRBD1 (5 bases). CDR1 is SGHDT, CDR2 YYEEEE, per germline. V was shortened by 7 bases and J by 0 bases, with 14 bases between the two germline ends. This CDR3 is built from 14 residues. The CDR3 reads CASSRVYSSYEQYF. The CDR3 DNA sequence: TGTGCCAGCTCCAGGGTCTACTCCTCCTACGAGCAGTACTTC.

This clone was observed a single time. This sequence joins TRBV7-8 and TRBJ2-3, with 10 bases matching TRBD2. V shed 4 bases and J 4 bases; nucleotides not matched to a gene: 14. Germline V gene lookup returns CDR1 SGHVS and CDR2 FQNEAQ. The CDR3 is made up of 18 amino acids. DNA of the CDR3: TGTGCCAGCAGCTCATACCGTTTCCCTAGCGGGAGCGCAGATACGCAGTATTTT. Translated, it gives CASSSYRFPSGSADTQYF.

CDR3: CASSSDSLEAFF. In DNA form, the CDR3 reads TGTGCCAGCAGCTCGGACAGCCTCGAGGCTTTCTTT. The J gene is TRBJ1-1, the V gene TRBV7-9; D might be TRBD1 (6 bases). The V end lost 4 bases, the J end lost 11 bases, and 14 bases lay between the germline ends. The CDR3 contains 12 residues. Germline V lookup: CDR1 SEHNR, CDR2 FQNEAQ (reference sequence).

This clone was observed a single time. The chain combines TRBV18 with TRBJ2-3, with TRBD1 identical over 8 bases. CDR1 and CDR2 from the germline V gene are KGHSH and LQKENI. J was trimmed by 3 bases and V by 3 bases; bases with no gene match: 5. The CDR3 totals 15 residues. CDR3: CASSPRQGITDTQYF. CDR3 in DNA: TGTGCCAGCTCACCGAGACAGGGGATAACAGATACGCAGTATTTT.

The chain recombines TRBV7-9 with TRBJ2-1; 9 nucleotides line up with TRBD2. The CDR3 has 17 amino acids. The junction had 9 bases not matched to a gene; V was cut back by 4 bases and J by 2 bases. Germline V lookup: CDR1 SEHNR, CDR2 FQNEAQ (reference sequence). The CDR3 here is CASSSPDGTSPYNEQFF. The CDR3 coding sequence is TGTGCCAGCAGCTCCCCGGACGGGACTAGCCCCTACAATGAGCAGTTCTTC.

The rearrangement joins TRBV7-3 to TRBJ2-3; D perhaps matches TRBD2 (5 bases). Germline V gene lookup returns CDR1 SGHTA and CDR2 FQGTGA. Trimming cost V 2 bases and J 3 bases, with 12 bases left between them. The CDR3 loop spans 15 amino acids. The CDR3, as DNA: TGTGCCAGCAGCTTATCCTCCCCGGGAACAGATACGCAGTATTTT. It translates to CASSLSSPGTDTQYF.

V gene TRBV4-1 combines with J gene TRBJ2-7, with TRBD2 matching over 7 bases. The CDR3 has 15 residues. In germline, CDR1 is MGHRA, CDR2 YSYEKL. V lost 1 base and J lost 0; bases outside the gene matches: 3. CDR3 sequence: CASSQASGASYEQYF. CDR3 nucleotide sequence: TGCGCCAGCAGCCAAGCAAGCGGGGCCTCCTACGAGCAGTACTTC.

The chain couples TRBV6-5 to TRBJ1-5; TRBD1 might be the D (6 bases). Looked up from germline, CDR1 is MNHEY and CDR2 is SVGAGI. V lost 6 bases to trimming and J lost 9 bases, with 18 bases between them. CDR3 length equals 14 residues. The DNA of the CDR3 is TGTGCCAGCAGACCCAGGGGTCCCGTCTCGCCCCAGCATTTT. Protein product: CASRPRGPVSPQHF.

V gene TRBV28 combines with J gene TRBJ1-5; D unclear. Germline values: CDR1 MDHEN, CDR2 SYDVKM. The V end lost 1 base, the J end lost 2 bases, and 9 bases lay between the germline ends. The CDR3 has 15 amino acids. CDR3 sequence (DNA): TGTGCCAGCAGTTTATATCGGCGGGGCAATCAGCCCCAGCATTTT. It encodes CASSLYRRGNQPQHF.

The chain uses TRBV21-1 and TRBJ2-3; the table's D call TRBD2 went unverified against the DNA. TRBV21-1 is a listed pseudogene. The CDR3 length is 20 residues. CDR3: CASSGTGTSGSRHYTDTQYF. CDR3 coding DNA: TGTGCCAGCAGCGGAACAGGGACTAGCGGGAGCCGACACTACACAGATACGCAGTATTTT.

The chain has TRBV30 and TRBJ2-1; weak D call: TRBD1 (5 bases). Trimming stripped 0 bases from V and 7 bases from J, with 7 bases between. The CDR3 has 12 amino acids. Germline loops: CDR1 GTSNPN, CDR2 SVGIG (reference sequence). CDR3 protein: CAWSVTGNEQFF. The DNA for the CDR3 is TGTGCCTGGAGTGTAACAGGAAATGAGCAGTTCTTC.

The V gene is TRBV28, the J gene TRBJ1-5; D perhaps matches TRBD1 (5 bases). The CDR3 extends over 14 amino acids. Germline V lookup: CDR1 MDHEN, CDR2 SYDVKM. The V gene lost 5 bases and the J gene lost 4 bases, with 12 bases spanning the gap. This CDR3 reads CASSAGTPNQPQHF. In nucleotides, the CDR3 is TGTGCCAGCAGTGCCGGGACTCCGAATCAGCCCCAGCATTTT.

The chain joins TRBV5-1 to TRBJ1-3, with D tentatively TRBD1 (6 bases). V shed 0 bases and J shed 2 bases, with 12 bases lying between them. This CDR3 is built from 16 residues. The germline CDR1 and CDR2 sequences are SGHRS and YFSETQ. CDR3 bases: TGCGCCAGCAGCTTGGCCCAGGGGTTTGCTGGAAACACCATATATTTT. Residues: CASSLAQGFAGNTIYF.

The chain uses TRBV7-9 and TRBJ2-1, with 9 positions matching TRBD1. The germline V gene encodes CDR1 SEHNR and CDR2 FQNEAQ (reference sequence). The CDR3 runs to 14 residues. Trimming took 4 bases from V and 7 from J; bases not matched to a gene: 5. The DNA of the CDR3 is TGTGCCAGCAGCTCAAGCGGGACAGGGAATGAGCAGTTCTTC. The encoded protein is CASSSSGTGNEQFF.

The V gene is TRBV2, the J gene TRBJ1-5, with 7 bases that match TRBD1. This CDR3 has 15 amino acids. V lost 2 bases to trimming and J lost 5 bases; unmatched junction nucleotides: 6. Germline lookup yields CDR1 SNHLY and CDR2 FYNNEI. The CDR3 spells CASSERQGVYQPQHF. In DNA form, the CDR3 reads TGTGCCAGCAGTGAACGACAGGGTGTGTATCAGCCCCAGCATTTT.

The V and J genes are TRBV7-2 and TRBJ2-7, with 7 bases identical to TRBD1. This CDR3 has 15 residues. Trimming took 6 bases from V and 1 from J; bases not matched to a gene: 9. Germline V gene data show CDR1 as SGHTA and CDR2 as FQGNSA. The CDR3 here is CASSEFTGVSYEQYF. As DNA, the CDR3 is TGTGCCAGCAGTGAGTTCACAGGGGTATCCTACGAGCAGTACTTC.

The V and J genes are TRBV28 and TRBJ1-2; the D gene is possibly TRBD1 (6 bases). V dropped 2 bases and J dropped 4 bases, with 11 bases sitting between them. The CDR3 consists of 14 residues. The germline V gene has CDR1 MDHEN and CDR2 SYDVKM. This CDR3 is CASSLMRGGYGYTF. The CDR3 region has the DNA TGTGCCAGCAGTTTAATGAGGGGGGGCTATGGCTACACCTTC.

The chain uses TRBV27 and TRBJ1-5; D is perhaps TRBD1 (6 bases). Germline loops: CDR1 MNHEY, CDR2 SMNVEV (reference sequence). The CDR3 sequence is 14 residues long. Trimming took off 4 bases at V and 9 bases at J, with 16 bases between the two ends. The CDR3 DNA reads TGTGCCAGCAGTTCGGTAGGGGGAACGGGGCCCCAGCATTTT. This gives the protein CASSSVGGTGPQHF.

This chain links TRBV10-3 with TRBJ1-1, with D possibly TRBD1 on 6 matching bases. CDR1 ENHRY and CDR2 SYGVKD come from the germline V gene. The CDR3 loop spans 15 amino acids. Deletions cut 0 bases from V and 7 bases from J, with 15 bases between. The CDR3 reads CAISESGQGSGEAFF. In DNA form, the CDR3 reads TGTGCCATCAGTGAGTCCGGGCAGGGGAGTGGTGAAGCTTTCTTT.